What follows describes a single T cell receptor (beta chain). Its specificity is unknown. Primers used in a second PCR of roughly 6 to 11 cycles were a sample-barcoded 5' primer and a J-beta primer mix. All cDNA molecules were each tagged by a template-switch adaptor with 12 random nucleotides. In TCRdb, the 5' RACE reads were re-called with MiXCR into one record per CDR3 protein. The sample has over 950,000 distinct CDR3 sequences, about 53% seen once. Germline V gene data show CDR1 as SQVTM and CDR2 as ANQGSEA. The CDR3 covers 12 residues. The trim removed 4 bases at V and 7 bases at J, leaving 6 bases unmatched. This sample is part of a study of blood T cells in healthy people across ages. General study points: Changes in expanded clonotypes were possibly confounded, as the CMV status of donors was unknown.

The donors, aged about 6 to 90, were healthy Caucasians from Russia. What was sequenced was blood. This chain joins TRBV29-1 and TRBJ1-2; 7 bases fit TRBD1. This TCR was recovered from an older woman in good health. CDR3 sequence reads: CSVGVGGRGYTF. The CDR3 DNA is TGCAGCGTTGGAGTAGGGGGCCGTGGCTACACCTTC.